This entry is about one T cell receptor beta chain. Germline V CDR1 and CDR2: SGHRS, YFSETQ. This CDR3 spans 14 amino acids. V gave up 4 bases and J gave up 6 bases, with 17 bases separating them. The sample originates from a study of shared clonotypes between healthy human individuals. Clones were sequenced by immunoSEQ multiplex PCR, and TCRdb holds only the in-frame ones, with some missing. The sample gives millions of clones, more than 85% of which show up once; 0.35% to 0.45% is in the top ten. The receptor's source is a man younger than 35 in good health. Some clones in this sample may be carry-over from other donors' samples. This rearrangement joins TRBV5-1 to TRBJ2-7, with D perhaps assigned TRBD1 or TRBD2 (5 bases each). What was sequenced was naive CD4+ T cells from PBMCs. Subset noted: CD45RA+ positively selected. The CDR3 reads CASSQNPFGAEQYF. Here the CDR3 DNA reads TGCGCCAGCAGCCAAAATCCCTTCGGGGCCGAGCAGTACTTC.